A selection of T cell receptor beta chains follows, all from one sample in a study of shared clonotypes between healthy human individuals. Libraries were prepared by immunoSEQ multiplex PCR; TCRdb keeps only in-frame clonotypes and omits some of them. The sample contains some 1.5 million clones, 95% to 99% of which appear only once. Sequenced sample: naive CD4+ T cells sorted from blood. The receptors here all came from a man aged 30 to 39 in good health. Both conserved end residues are part of each CDR3. Each record gives: clone size, V gene, J gene, CDR3 protein. For some rows the clone size is stated as once, few or many, or as a class when expanded; others skip it.

clone size: -
V gene: TRBV2
J gene: TRBJ1-2
CDR3 protein: CASSFTGAYGYTF

clone size: -
V gene: TRBV2
J gene: TRBJ1-2
CDR3 protein: CASSQSRFGADYGYTF

clone size: -
V gene: TRBV15
J gene: TRBJ1-4
CDR3 protein: CATSRVVGRLTNEKLFF

clone size: once
V gene: TRBV6-5
J gene: TRBJ2-7
CDR3 protein: CASSRRGDSYEQYF

clone size: -
V gene: TRBV7-7
J gene: TRBJ2-2
CDR3 protein: CASSLGIHDTGELFF

clone size: -
V gene: TRBV5-1
J gene: TRBJ2-1
CDR3 protein: CASSLTRGGGPLNEQFF

clone size: -
V gene: TRBV7-2
J gene: TRBJ2-2
CDR3 protein: CASSFVWGNTGELFF

clone size: -
V gene: TRBV28
J gene: TRBJ2-7
CDR3 protein: CASSLMGQQPRYEQYF

clone size: -
V gene: TRBV27
J gene: TRBJ2-7
CDR3 protein: CASRTSGSFISEQYF

clone size: -
V gene: TRBV10-3
J gene: TRBJ2-5
CDR3 protein: CAISGTSGQETQYF

clone size: -
V gene: TRBV6-5
J gene: TRBJ1-5
CDR3 protein: CASRGTGINQPQHF

clone size: -
V gene: TRBV5-1
J gene: TRBJ2-7
CDR3 protein: CASSMGQGNEQYF

clone size: -
V gene: TRBV5-1
J gene: TRBJ2-2
CDR3 protein: CASSLGTGATGELFF

clone size: -
V gene: TRBV10-3
J gene: TRBJ2-4
CDR3 protein: CAISESVQISAKNIQYF

clone size: -
V gene: TRBV11-2
J gene: TRBJ2-1
CDR3 protein: CASSPRDSGRPSEQFF

clone size: -
V gene: TRBV7-2
J gene: TRBJ1-2
CDR3 protein: CASSFIGYGYTF

clone size: -
V gene: TRBV9
J gene: TRBJ2-7
CDR3 protein: CASSATGVSYEQYF

clone size: -
V gene: TRBV25-1
J gene: TRBJ2-1
CDR3 protein: CASSELSTGNNEQFF

clone size: -
V gene: TRBV30
J gene: TRBJ2-6
CDR3 protein: CAWSVSLPGANVLTF

clone size: -
V gene: TRBV29-1
J gene: TRBJ1-1
CDR3 protein: CSIEEPGMNTEAFF

clone size: -
V gene: TRBV19
J gene: TRBJ2-7
CDR3 protein: CASSSGASISEQYF

clone size: -
V gene: TRBV18
J gene: TRBJ1-5
CDR3 protein: CASSSNRGDQPQHF

clone size: -
V gene: TRBV10-3
J gene: TRBJ1-1
CDR3 protein: CAISRSSLGTEAFF

clone size: -
V gene: TRBV19
J gene: TRBJ2-3
CDR3 protein: CASSIVTSGGPYGTDTQYF

clone size: -
V gene: TRBV7-2
J gene: TRBJ1-5
CDR3 protein: CASGDRSNQPQHF

clone size: -
V gene: TRBV5-4
J gene: TRBJ2-7
CDR3 protein: CASSLPGAGGLSEQYF

clone size: -
V gene: TRBV6-1
J gene: TRBJ1-2
CDR3 protein: CASSIVLSYGYTF

clone size: -
V gene: TRBV7-9
J gene: TRBJ2-3
CDR3 protein: CASSFRDRVSDTQYF

clone size: few
V gene: TRBV6-5
J gene: TRBJ2-3
CDR3 protein: CASRPGVPDTQYF

clone size: -
V gene: TRBV9
J gene: TRBJ2-1
CDR3 protein: CASSVGGDSSYNEQFF

clone size: -
V gene: TRBV5-1
J gene: TRBJ2-3
CDR3 protein: CASSLISSNADTQYF

clone size: -
V gene: TRBV11-3
J gene: TRBJ2-3
CDR3 protein: CASKSVGTDTQYF

clone size: -
V gene: TRBV10-3
J gene: TRBJ2-1
CDR3 protein: CAISESGLAAYNEQFF

clone size: -
V gene: TRBV10-1
J gene: TRBJ2-7
CDR3 protein: CASSETTGVEQYF

clone size: once
V gene: TRBV7-2
J gene: TRBJ2-7
CDR3 protein: CASSPQGLQASYEQYF

clone size: -
V gene: TRBV21-1
J gene: TRBJ2-7
CDR3 protein: CASSLGQGVYEQYF

clone size: -
V gene: TRBV5-4
J gene: TRBJ2-5
CDR3 protein: CASSFSGLAKETQYF

clone size: -
V gene: TRBV6-5
J gene: TRBJ2-7
CDR3 protein: CASSYGRVGDYEQYF

clone size: -
V gene: TRBV5-4
J gene: TRBJ2-1
CDR3 protein: CASSPLGGAYNEQFF

clone size: once
V gene: TRBV29-1
J gene: TRBJ1-1
CDR3 protein: CSVDLDPEAFF

clone size: -
V gene: TRBV11-2
J gene: TRBJ1-2
CDR3 protein: CASSLAGRGGGYTF

clone size: -
V gene: TRBV28
J gene: TRBJ2-7
CDR3 protein: CASSPGPSSYEQYF

clone size: -
V gene: TRBV10-3
J gene: TRBJ2-7
CDR3 protein: CAISEGTGIYEQYF

clone size: -
V gene: TRBV2
J gene: TRBJ1-1
CDR3 protein: CASSDRGYTEAFF

clone size: once
V gene: TRBV6-4
J gene: TRBJ2-7
CDR3 protein: CASSDTSGRLTGSEQYF

clone size: -
V gene: TRBV4-3
J gene: TRBJ1-2
CDR3 protein: CASSPQRADYGYTF

clone size: -
V gene: TRBV27
J gene: TRBJ1-5
CDR3 protein: CASSKGGPQPQHF

clone size: -
V gene: TRBV7-8
J gene: TRBJ2-1
CDR3 protein: CASSPSGAYNEQFF

clone size: -
V gene: TRBV27
J gene: TRBJ1-5
CDR3 protein: CASSLSGGILIQPQHF

clone size: -
V gene: TRBV18
J gene: TRBJ2-1
CDR3 protein: CASSPTRLAGWGFNEQFF

clone size: -
V gene: TRBV27
J gene: TRBJ2-1
CDR3 protein: CASSSRLAGGINEQFF

clone size: few
V gene: TRBV2
J gene: TRBJ1-2
CDR3 protein: CASSDGGANYGYTF

clone size: -
V gene: TRBV7-3
J gene: TRBJ2-1
CDR3 protein: CASSQEWGYNEQFF

clone size: -
V gene: TRBV14
J gene: TRBJ2-1
CDR3 protein: CASSPRGVLALNSYNEQFF